A selection of T cell receptor beta chains follows, all from one sample in a study of shared clonotypes between healthy human individuals. The data were produced by immunoSEQ multiplex PCR, yet TCRdb's version contains in-frame clones alone and is incomplete. The table records millions of clones, approximately 94% of them present only once. The sequencing sample was made of naive CD8+ T cells sorted from blood. These receptors came from a man between 18 and 29 years old in good health. Both conserved end residues are part of each CDR3. Fields, in order: clone size, V gene, J gene, D gene, CDR3 DNA, CDR3 protein. A D gene is named only where the DNA matches it firmly. Size values are once, few and many counts, or a class for expanded clones, and some rows have none.

size: -; V: TRBV5-6; J: TRBJ2-7; D: TRBD2; DNA: TGTGCCAGCAGCTCCGGGCTAGCGGGCTACGAGCAGTACTTC; CDR3: CASSSGLAGYEQYF
size: -; V: TRBV19; J: TRBJ1-5; D: TRBD1; DNA: TGTGCCAGCCGGACAGGGTTGAAGAATCAGCCCCAGCATTTT; CDR3: CASRTGLKNQPQHF
size: -; V: TRBV6-5; J: TRBJ2-3; D: -; DNA: TGTGCCAGCAGTTACTCCCAGGGGTCGGGAACAGATACGCAGTATTTT; CDR3: CASSYSQGSGTDTQYF
size: -; V: TRBV9; J: TRBJ2-2; D: -; DNA: TGTGCCAGCAGCGCTACTGAGGGGGATGTTACTCCGAACACCGGGGAGCTGTTTTTT; CDR3: CASSATEGDVTPNTGELFF
size: -; V: TRBV13; J: TRBJ2-3; D: TRBD2; DNA: TGTGCCAGCAGCTTAGCGGGGAGGGGAGATACGCAGTATTTT; CDR3: CASSLAGRGDTQYF
size: -; V: TRBV6-6; J: TRBJ1-5; D: -; DNA: TGTGCCAGCAGTTACGGAGGGGGGGGCAATCAGCCCCAGCATTTT; CDR3: CASSYGGGGNQPQHF
size: -; V: TRBV18; J: TRBJ1-5; D: -; DNA: TGTGCCAGCTCTTCGGCCGCCATTGGCTATCAGCCCCAGCATTTT; CDR3: CASSSAAIGYQPQHF
size: once; V: TRBV4-3; J: TRBJ1-1; D: -; DNA: TGCGCCAGCAGCCAAGCAAACTCACCGAACACTGAAGCTTTCTTT; CDR3: CASSQANSPNTEAFF
size: -; V: TRBV25-1; J: TRBJ1-3; D: -; DNA: TGTGCCAGCAGTGAAGGGCGGATGAGCTCTGGAAACACCATATATTTT; CDR3: CASSEGRMSSGNTIYF
size: -; V: TRBV28; J: TRBJ1-2; D: TRBD1; DNA: TGTGCCAGCAGTCCAAACAGGGGGGGAGGCTATGGCTACACCTTC; CDR3: CASSPNRGGGYGYTF
size: -; V: TRBV7-9; J: TRBJ2-1; D: TRBD2; DNA: TGTGCCAGCAGTCGACTAGCGGGTAGCTACAATGAGCAGTTCTTC; CDR3: CASSRLAGSYNEQFF
size: -; V: TRBV5-4; J: TRBJ2-7; D: TRBD2; DNA: TGTGCCAGCAGCCCGGGACTAGCGGGGGGCAACTACGAGCAGTACTTC; CDR3: CASSPGLAGGNYEQYF
size: -; V: TRBV9; J: TRBJ2-2; D: TRBD2; DNA: TGTGCCAGCAGCCCCCTAGCGGGAGGGAACACCGGGGAGCTGTTTTTT; CDR3: CASSPLAGGNTGELFF
size: -; V: TRBV29-1; J: TRBJ1-2; D: -; DNA: TGCAGCGTCCCCCGGCAGGGAGGGTATGGCTACACCTTC; CDR3: CSVPRQGGYGYTF
size: -; V: TRBV7-9; J: TRBJ2-7; D: -; DNA: TGTGCCAGCCGGAGTGTGACAAACAAAGGCCCCTACGAGCAGTACTTC; CDR3: CASRSVTNKGPYEQYF
size: -; V: TRBV4-3; J: TRBJ1-1; D: -; DNA: TGCGCCAGCAGCCAAGATTCAGTCGGCACTGAAGCTTTCTTT; CDR3: CASSQDSVGTEAFF
size: -; V: TRBV6-6; J: TRBJ2-1; D: -; DNA: TGTGCCAGCAGCCCCGGTCCCACGTCAGGGAATGAGCAGTTCTTC; CDR3: CASSPGPTSGNEQFF
size: -; V: TRBV5-1; J: TRBJ1-5; D: -; DNA: TGCGCCAGCGTAATTACCAGCAATCAGCCCCAGCATTTT; CDR3: CASVITSNQPQHF
size: few; V: TRBV7-9; J: TRBJ1-3; D: -; DNA: TGTGCCAGCAGCTTTGGGGGCTCTGGAAACACCATATATTTT; CDR3: CASSFGGSGNTIYF
size: once; V: TRBV6-5; J: TRBJ1-2; D: -; DNA: TGTGCCAGCAGCCGCAAGAACATCGATGGCTACACCTTC; CDR3: CASSRKNIDGYTF
size: few; V: TRBV6-1; J: TRBJ2-7; D: TRBD2; DNA: TGTGCCAGCAGATGGGACTATTCATACGAGCAGTACTTC; CDR3: CASRWDYSYEQYF
size: -; V: TRBV7-2; J: TRBJ2-1; D: -; DNA: TGTGCCAGCAGCTCCAGGGTAAGGGATGGGGAGGTTGAGCAGTTCTTC; CDR3: CASSSRVRDGEVEQFF
size: once; V: TRBV9; J: TRBJ2-3; D: -; DNA: TGTGCCAGCAGCGTACTTCTCGACCCCAGGACAGATACGCAGTATTTT; CDR3: CASSVLLDPRTDTQYF
size: -; V: TRBV10-2; J: TRBJ2-5; D: TRBD2; DNA: TGCGCCAGCAGCTTAGGGACTAGCGGGCAAGAGACCCAGTACTTC; CDR3: CASSLGTSGQETQYF
size: -; V: TRBV7-9; J: TRBJ2-2; D: -; DNA: TGTGCCAGCAGCTCCGGCCCGAACACCGGGGAGCTGTTTTTT; CDR3: CASSSGPNTGELFF
size: -; V: TRBV4-1; J: TRBJ2-3; D: TRBD1; DNA: TGCGCCAGCAGCCAAGGCAGGGGGATTGGCGCAGATACGCAGTATTTT; CDR3: CASSQGRGIGADTQYF
size: -; V: TRBV9; J: TRBJ2-3; D: TRBD2; DNA: TGTGCCAGCTCCGACTCAGCGGGAGCGACAGATACGCAGTATTTT; CDR3: CASSDSAGATDTQYF
size: -; V: TRBV9; J: TRBJ2-2; D: TRBD2; DNA: TGTGCCAGCAGCCCCGTAGGTGGGACTAGCGGGAGTGGGAGCACCGGGGAGCTGTTTTTT; CDR3: CASSPVGGTSGSGSTGELFF
size: -; V: TRBV7-6; J: TRBJ2-7; D: -; DNA: TGTGCCAGCAGCTTAGCAAAAACAGACTACGAGCAGTACTTC; CDR3: CASSLAKTDYEQYF
size: once; V: TRBV6-5; J: TRBJ2-2; D: -; DNA: TGTGCCAGCAGTTACAGGGACGGCACCGGGGAGCTGTTTTTT; CDR3: CASSYRDGTGELFF